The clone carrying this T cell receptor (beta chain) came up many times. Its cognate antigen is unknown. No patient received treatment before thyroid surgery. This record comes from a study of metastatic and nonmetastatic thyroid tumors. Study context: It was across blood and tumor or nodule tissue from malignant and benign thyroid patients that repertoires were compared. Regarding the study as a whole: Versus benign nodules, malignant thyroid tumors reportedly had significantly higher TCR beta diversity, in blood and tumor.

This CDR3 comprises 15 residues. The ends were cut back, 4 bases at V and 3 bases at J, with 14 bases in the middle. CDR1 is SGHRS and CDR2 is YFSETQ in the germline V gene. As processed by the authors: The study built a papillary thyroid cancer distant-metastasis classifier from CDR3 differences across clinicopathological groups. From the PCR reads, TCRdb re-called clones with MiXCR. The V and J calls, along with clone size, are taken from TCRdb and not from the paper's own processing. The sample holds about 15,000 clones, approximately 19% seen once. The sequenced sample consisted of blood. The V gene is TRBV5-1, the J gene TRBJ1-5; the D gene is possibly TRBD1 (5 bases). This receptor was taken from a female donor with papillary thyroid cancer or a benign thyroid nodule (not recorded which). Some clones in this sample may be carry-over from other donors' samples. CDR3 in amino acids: CASSPETGPNQPQHF. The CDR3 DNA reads TGCGCCAGCAGCCCCGAAACAGGTCCCAATCAGCCCCAGCATTTT.